Listed here are 23 T cell receptor beta chains from one sample, sequenced in a study of shared clonotypes between healthy human individuals. Method: immunoSEQ multiplex PCR; TCRdb's copy keeps in-frame clones and lacks some. Among 1,100,000 or so clones listed, 78% were seen once. What was sequenced was memory CD4+ T cells from PBMCs. The subset: CD45RA-negative fraction. The origin of the receptors is a man in his late teens or twenties in good health. Some clones in this sample may be carry-over from other donors' samples.

This rearrangement joins TRBV29-1 to TRBJ1-2; no definite D call. V was cut by 0 bases and J by 4 bases, with 12 bases left in between. CDR3 length: 14 amino acids. Looked up from germline, CDR1 is SQVTM and CDR2 is ANQGSEA. The CDR3 nucleotides are TGCAGCGTTGAAGATTCCTACACGGGCTATGGCTACACCTTC. Translated, it gives CSVEDSYTGYGYTF.

This clone appeared a few times. This chain links TRBV10-3 with TRBJ1-5; TRBD1 aligns across 10 bases. CDR1 is ENHRY and CDR2 is SYGVKD in the germline V gene. CDR3 length: 17 amino acids. The V and J ends lost 6 bases and 1 base, in that order; junction bases with no gene match: 9. The CDR3 region has the DNA TGTGCCATCAGCCCGGGACAGGGGCTATCAAGCAATCAGCCCCAGCATTTT. Its protein product is CAISPGQGLSSNQPQHF.

This chain connects TRBV6-6 to TRBJ1-2; D not resolved. The CDR3 runs to 11 residues. V dropped 6 bases and J dropped 7 bases, with 9 bases sitting between them. CDR1 is MNHNY and CDR2 is SVGAGI in the germline V gene (reference sequence). The CDR3 is CASSLKSGYTF. CDR3 nucleotide sequence: TGTGCCAGCAGCCTTAAAAGTGGCTACACCTTC.

The chain recombines TRBV30 with TRBJ1-5; D is uncertain. The CDR3 is made up of 15 amino acids. Trimming left V 0 bases short and J 3 bases short, with 12 bases between. CDR1 is GTSNPN and CDR2 is SVGIG in the germline V gene (reference sequence). The DNA of the CDR3 is TGTGCCTGGAGTGTCGGCCAGTTGTTCAATCAGCCCCAGCATTTT. Its translation is CAWSVGQLFNQPQHF. The variable domain in full, completed from reference TRBV30 and TRBJ1-5, reads SQTIHQWPATLVQPVGSPLSLECTVEGTSNPNLYWYRQAAGRGLQLLFYSVGIGQISSEVPQNLSASRPQDRQFILSSKKLLLSDSGFYLCAWSVGQLFNQPQHFGDGTRLSIL.

The genes are TRBV2 and TRBJ1-5, with 7 bases fitting TRBD1. Germline V gene sequence: CDR1 SNHLY, CDR2 FYNNEI. This CDR3 comprises 12 residues. Losses at the gene ends were 8 bases for V and 12 bases for J; bases not matched to a gene: 10. CDR3 residues: CASRRQGQLQHF. The CDR3, as DNA: TGTGCCAGCCGTAGACAGGGCCAACTCCAGCATTTT.

The gene calls are TRBV9 and TRBJ2-3; 7 nucleotides match TRBD1. In germline, CDR1 is SGDLS, CDR2 YYNGEE. Trimming cost V 5 bases and J 2 bases; bases outside gene matches: 5. CDR3 length: 14 residues. The CDR3 spells CASSRTGPTDTQYF. The DNA for the CDR3 is TGTGCCAGCAGTAGGACAGGCCCCACAGATACGCAGTATTTT. Looking up the rest from reference TRBV9 and TRBJ2-3 gives the full variable domain: DSGVTQTPKHLITATGQRVTLRCSPRSGDLSVYWYQQSLDQGLQFLIQYYNGEERAKGNILERFSAQQFPDLHSELNLSSLELGDSALYFCASSRTGPTDTQYFGPGTRLTVL.

The rearrangement links TRBV6-5 to TRBJ1-4; the match to TRBD1 covers 8 bases. This CDR3 is built from 14 residues. CDR1 MNHEY and CDR2 SVGAGI come from the germline V gene. V shed 2 bases, J shed 7 bases, and the junction held 3 bases outside the gene matches. The DNA of the CDR3 is TGTGCCAGCAGTTACACAGGGGGGGGTGAAAAACTGTTTTTT. This translates into CASSYTGGGEKLFF.

The genes are TRBV7-9 and TRBJ2-7; 9 bases map to TRBD2. V lost 7 bases, J lost 2 bases, and 3 bases stayed unmatched. This CDR3 region has 13 residues. Looked up from germline, CDR1 is SEHNR and CDR2 is FQNEAQ (reference sequence). This chain's CDR3 is CASTSGAAYEQYF. For the CDR3, the DNA is TGTGCCAGCACTAGCGGGGCTGCCTACGAGCAGTACTTC.

The rearrangement joins TRBV29-1 to TRBJ2-4; the D gene is possibly TRBD2 (7 bases). The CDR3 length is 18 residues. V lost 1 base, J lost 2 bases, and 21 bases lay in between. Looked up from germline, CDR1 is SQVTM and CDR2 is ANQGSEA. The CDR3 nucleotides read TGCAGCGTTGAAGCGGGGGGCCCCCGGGACTCACCCAAAAACATTCAGTACTTC. Its translation is CSVEAGGPRDSPKNIQYF.

V is TRBV2 and J is TRBJ1-4; D gene ambiguous. The CDR3 has 14 residues. Germline values: CDR1 SNHLY, CDR2 FYNNEI. Trimming pared 10 bases from V and 5 bases from J, leaving 17 bases between. CDR3 nucleotide sequence: TGTGCCACCACGGGGTTACAACCAAATGAAAAACTGTTTTTT. It encodes CATTGLQPNEKLFF.

V and J are TRBV5-1 and TRBJ2-2, with D maybe TRBD1 (6 bases). This CDR3 spans 17 amino acids. The germline V and J ends were trimmed by 4 bases and 0 bases, with 16 bases remaining between them. Looked up from germline, CDR1 is SGHRS and CDR2 is YFSETQ. The CDR3 nucleotides read TGCGCCAGCAGCCTGGACAGAAGGAACGCGAACACCGGGGAGCTGTTTTTT. This encodes CASSLDRRNANTGELFF.

The V and J genes are TRBV5-6 and TRBJ1-1; 7 nucleotides agree with TRBD1. Trimming removed 5 bases from V and 5 bases from J; junction bases left unmatched: 18. The germline V gene encodes CDR1 SGHDT and CDR2 YYEEEE. The CDR3 length is 17 residues. This chain's CDR3 is CASSLAGYRGDETEAFF. The CDR3 nucleotides are TGTGCCAGCAGTCTGGCCGGATACAGGGGAGATGAGACTGAAGCTTTCTTT. Full variable domain (remainder filled in from reference TRBV5-6 and TRBJ1-1): DAGVTQSPTHLIKTRGQQVTLRCSPKSGHDTVSWYQQALGQGPQFIFQYYEEEERQRGNFPDRFSGHQFPNYSSELNVNALLLGDSALYLCASSLAGYRGDETEAFFGQGTRLTVV.

CDR3 amino acids: CAGQGGRDEKLFF. For the CDR3, the DNA is TGTGCCGGCCAGGGGGGAAGGGATGAAAAACTGTTTTTT. The chain uses TRBV6-1 and TRBJ1-4; 7 bases map to TRBD1. Germline CDR1 reads MNHNS; CDR2 reads SASEGT. The CDR3 sequence is 13 residues long. Unmatched junction bases numbered 9, after V lost 11 bases and J lost 6 bases.

The chain couples TRBV7-8 to TRBJ1-5; D not certain. CDR1 SGHVS and CDR2 FQNEAQ come from the germline V gene. The CDR3 is 17 amino acids. V was shortened by 4 bases and J by 2 bases, with 18 bases between the two germline ends. CDR3 DNA: TGTGCCAGCAGCTCGTCAAGCGGACTCTGGGGCAATCAGCCCCAGCATTTT. Its protein is CASSSSSGLWGNQPQHF.

This rearrangement joins TRBV7-3 to TRBJ2-1; TRBD2 matches at 12 bases. Germline loops: CDR1 SGHTA, CDR2 FQGTGA. The CDR3 has 15 amino acids. The trim removed 5 bases at V and 10 bases at J, leaving 9 bases unmatched. The CDR3 reads CASSLGLAGSSEQFF. The DNA for the CDR3 is TGTGCCAGCAGCCTTGGACTAGCGGGATCGAGCGAGCAGTTCTTC.

The J gene is TRBJ2-3, the V gene TRBV7-3, with D unresolved. V lost 2 bases and J 4 bases, leaving 13 bases between the germline ends. The CDR3 loop spans 15 amino acids. Per germline, CDR1 SGHTA and CDR2 FQGTGA. CDR3 sequence reads: CASSLQVVGPDTQYF. The CDR3 nucleotides are TGTGCCAGCAGCTTACAGGTGGTGGGCCCAGATACGCAGTATTTT. Full variable domain (rest looked up from reference TRBV7-3 and TRBJ2-3): GAGVSQTPSNKVTEKGKYVELRCDPISGHTALYWYRQSLGQGPEFLIYFQGTGAADDSGLPNDRFFAVRPEGSVSTLKIQRTERGDSAVYLCASSLQVVGPDTQYFGPGTRLTVL.

This clone has more than one count but fewer than ten. The chain has TRBV30 and TRBJ1-2; 10 bases agree with TRBD1. Germline V lookup: CDR1 GTSNPN, CDR2 SVGIG (reference sequence). CDR3 size: 14 residues. The V segment lost 1 base and the J segment 5 bases; nucleotides outside the gene matches: 4. CDR3 bases: TGTGCCTGGAGTGCGACAGGGGGCCCTTATGGCTACACCTTC. Amino acids: CAWSATGGPYGYTF.

The chain employs TRBV6-6 and TRBJ2-7; 11 bases fit TRBD2. Germline CDR1 and CDR2: MNHNY and SVGAGI (reference sequence). V was clipped by 8 bases and J by 5 bases; unmatched bases: 5. The CDR3 has 13 amino acids. The CDR3 DNA is TGTGCCAGCCGACTAGCGGGACTCGACGAGCAGTACTTC. This encodes CASRLAGLDEQYF.

The chain carries TRBV7-3 and TRBJ2-3; no firm D call. Germline CDR1 SGHTA, CDR2 FQGTGA. This CDR3 has 15 amino acids. V shed 4 bases and J shed 6 bases, with 17 bases lying between them. The CDR3 is CASSSIGSQGDTQYF. The CDR3 DNA follows: TGTGCCAGCAGCTCCATCGGGTCCCAAGGGGATACGCAGTATTTT.

The rearrangement joins TRBV30 to TRBJ1-2, with 7 nucleotides matching TRBD1. J was trimmed by 4 bases and V by 6 bases; bases with no gene match: 14. This CDR3 is built from 15 residues. Germline V gives CDR1 GTSNPN, CDR2 SVGIG (reference sequence). The CDR3 sequence: CACPFAGQFSYGYTF. As DNA, the CDR3 is TGTGCCTGTCCTTTCGCGGGACAGTTTAGCTATGGCTACACCTTC.

V gene TRBV28 combines with J gene TRBJ2-1, with TRBD1 identical over 10 bases. V lost 9 bases and J lost 5; bases outside the gene matches: 7. Germline values: CDR1 MDHEN, CDR2 SYDVKM. CDR3 length: 14 residues. CDR3 DNA: TGTGCCAGTTTAGGGACAGGGGCACACAATGAGCAGTTCTTC. Encoded protein: CASLGTGAHNEQFF.

The V call is TRBV30, the J call TRBJ2-1; the D call may be TRBD1 or TRBD2 (5 bases each). Trimming pared 4 bases from V and 10 bases from J, leaving 11 bases between. From germline, CDR1 is GTSNPN and CDR2 SVGIG (reference sequence). This CDR3 has 11 residues. The DNA for the CDR3 is TGTGCCTGGATGCTCGAGGGGGAGCAGTTCTTC. The encoded protein is CAWMLEGEQFF.

The rearrangement joins TRBV2 to TRBJ2-7; a possible D gene is TRBD1 (6 bases). With 7 bases removed from V and 5 bases from J, the gap between germline ends came to 15 bases. CDR3 length equals 13 residues. The germline gives CDR1 SNHLY, CDR2 FYNNEI. CDR3 region: CASMDQGYHEQYF. CDR3 sequence (DNA): TGTGCCAGCATGGATCAGGGGTACCACGAGCAGTACTTC.